This passage covers 10 T cell receptor beta chains from one sample sequenced in a study of blood T cell repertoires in COVID-19. TCRdb's table, derived via immunoSEQ multiplex PCR, lists solely in-frame clones and lacks some. Of approximately 310,000 clones in the sample, 70% to 90% were seen once. What was sequenced was PBMCs or T cells enriched from blood (not recorded which). The receptors derive from a man aged 25 to 40 who had recovered from COVID-19.

The CDR3 sequence is CASSLDRTYQPQHF. The CDR3 bases are TGTGCCAGCAGTCTTGACAGGACTTATCAGCCCCAGCATTTT. The gene calls are TRBV27 and TRBJ1-5; weak D call: TRBD1 (6 bases). This CDR3 region has 14 residues. Trimming left V 5 bases short and J 5 bases short, with 13 bases between. The germline gives CDR1 MNHEY, CDR2 SMNVEV (reference sequence).

The CDR3: CASSLDNGPNQPQHF. Written as DNA, the CDR3 is TGTGCCAGCAGCTTGGACAATGGCCCCAATCAGCCCCAGCATTTT. The chain carries TRBV7-8 and TRBJ1-5, with D perhaps TRBD1 (5 bases). The ends were cut back, 3 bases at V and 3 bases at J, with 12 bases in the middle. The germline CDR1 and CDR2 sequences are SGHVS and FQNEAQ. The length of the CDR3 is 15 residues.

The V call is TRBV3-1 (or the pseudogene TRBV3-2), the J call TRBJ2-3, with 8 bases matching TRBD1. In germline, CDR1 is LGHDT, CDR2 YNNKEL (reference sequence). V dropped 4 bases and J dropped 3; count of bases not matched to a gene: 9. The CDR3 has 16 amino acids. DNA for the CDR3: TGTGCCAGCAGCCGCGGACTCACAGGGGGAACAGATACGCAGTATTTT. Protein sequence: CASSRGLTGGTDTQYF.

The chain uses TRBV7-8 and TRBJ1-1; D unresolved. This CDR3 comprises 11 residues. Germline assignment: CDR1 SGHVS and CDR2 FQNEAQ. V lost 5 bases, J lost 4 bases, and 5 bases lay in between. The CDR3 coding sequence is TGTGCCAGCAGCCCCGGCACTGAAGCTTTCTTT. Protein sequence: CASSPGTEAFF.

The chain joins TRBV6-2 or TRBV6-3 to TRBJ1-5, with D perhaps TRBD1 (5 bases). The CDR3 is 16 residues long. V lost 6 bases, J lost 2 bases, and 17 bases lay in between. CDR1 and CDR2 (germline): MNHEY, SVGEGT. The CDR3, as DNA: TGTGCCAGCAGCCCCCTCCGGGGGGGAGGCAATCAGCCCCAGCATTTT. Translation gives CASSPLRGGGNQPQHF.

The chain couples TRBV28 to TRBJ1-1; D unresolved. The length of the CDR3 is 12 residues. Germline lookup yields CDR1 MDHEN and CDR2 SYDVKM. V was cut by 3 bases and J by 7 bases, with 9 bases left in between. The CDR3 nucleotides are TGTGCCAGCAGTTTGGCCGGGAATGAAGCTTTCTTT. Translating it yields CASSLAGNEAFF.

The chain employs TRBV5-1 and TRBJ2-3, with TRBD1 as a possible D gene (6 bases). The germline V gene has CDR1 SGHRS and CDR2 YFSETQ. V was cut by 3 bases and J by 2 bases, with 7 bases left in between. The CDR3 spans 13 residues. This CDR3 is CASSWDNTDTQYF. The CDR3 DNA reads as TGCGCCAGCAGCTGGGACAACACAGATACGCAGTATTTT.

This chain uses TRBV27 with TRBJ1-4; TRBD1 matches 8 bases. V gave up 6 bases and J gave up 7 bases; unmatched junction bases: 7. This CDR3 comprises 14 residues. CDR1 and CDR2 from the germline V gene are MNHEY and SMNVEV (reference sequence). The CDR3 region has the DNA TGTGCCAGCAGCCAGGACAGGGAAGGTGAAAAACTGTTTTTT. Encoded protein: CASSQDREGEKLFF.

V and J are TRBV20-1 and TRBJ2-1; D gene ambiguous. Germline assignment: CDR1 DFQATT and CDR2 SNEGSKA (reference sequence). Trimming left V 7 bases short and J 8 bases short, with 9 bases between. CDR3 length: 10 amino acids. In DNA, the CDR3 is TGCAGTGGGGTAGGAGATGAGCAGTTCTTC. Its protein is CSGVGDEQFF.

With respect to this clone: Other DNA sequences from this sample encode an identical CDR3 as well. The rearrangement uses TRBV7-2 and TRBJ1-1, with D uncertain. The ends were cut back, 3 bases at V and 1 base at J, with 6 bases in the middle. The CDR3 spans 13 residues. The germline gives CDR1 SGHTA, CDR2 FQGNSA. CDR3 nucleotides: TGTGCCAGCAGCTTCGCCGGGAACACTGAAGCTTTCTTT. This sequence encodes CASSFAGNTEAFF.